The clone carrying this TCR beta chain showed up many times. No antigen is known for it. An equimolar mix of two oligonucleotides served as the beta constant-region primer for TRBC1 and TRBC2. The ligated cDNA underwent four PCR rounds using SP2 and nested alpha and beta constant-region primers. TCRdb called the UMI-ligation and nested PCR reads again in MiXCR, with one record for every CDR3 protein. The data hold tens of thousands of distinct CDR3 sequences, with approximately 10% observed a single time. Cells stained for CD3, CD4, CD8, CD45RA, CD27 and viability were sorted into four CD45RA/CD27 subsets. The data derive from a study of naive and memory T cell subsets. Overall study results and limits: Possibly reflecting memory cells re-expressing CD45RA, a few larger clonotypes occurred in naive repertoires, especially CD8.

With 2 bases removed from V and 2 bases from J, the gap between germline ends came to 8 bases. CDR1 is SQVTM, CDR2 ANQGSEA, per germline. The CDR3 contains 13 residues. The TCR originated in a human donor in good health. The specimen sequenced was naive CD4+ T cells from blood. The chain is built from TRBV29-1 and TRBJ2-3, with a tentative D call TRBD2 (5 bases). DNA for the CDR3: TGCAGCGTTGAACGGGGTACCACAGATACGCAGTATTTT. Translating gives CSVERGTTDTQYF.